This entry describes one T cell receptor beta chain. The germline gene is not matched at one end of the junction; a read error may be the cause. The sample comes from a study of cytomegalovirus exposure and HLA in healthy donors. When sampled, the donors appeared nominally healthy, though they likely had unrecorded immune exposures. The CDR3 spans 11 residues. CDR1 is GTSNPN, CDR2 SVGIG, per germline (reference sequence). The PCR ran on 60 Vbeta and 13 Jbeta primers. Profiling relied on immunoSEQ multiplex PCR, and the TCRdb table lists in-frame clones only, not all of them. Among approximately 90,000 clones listed, 75% to 80% were seen once.

The sequence came from a man between 25 and 39 years old in good health and CMV-seronegative. The specimen sequenced was PBMCs. The chain employs TRBV30 and TRBJ1-2, with D unclear. CDR3: CTWTANYGYTF. CDR3 nucleotide sequence: TGTACCTGGACTGCTAACTATGGCTACACCTTC. The variable domain in full, completed from reference TRBV30 and TRBJ1-2, reads SQTIHQWPATLVQPVGSPLSLECTVEGTSNPNLYWYRQAAGRGLQLLFYSVGIGQISSEVPQNLSASRPQDRQFILSSKKLLLSDSGFYLCTWTANYGYTFGSGTRLTVV.